This T cell receptor (beta chain) was recorded in a study of blood T cells in healthy people across ages. Study outcomes and limitations: While age rose, TCR beta diversity per million T cells dropped in a roughly linear way.

Per germline, CDR1 GTSNPN and CDR2 SVGIG (reference sequence). Trimming took off 5 bases at V and 6 bases at J, with 19 bases between the two ends. The CDR3 totals 14 residues. A J-beta primer mix and a sample-barcoded 5' primer were used in a second PCR of roughly 7 to 12 cycles. Tagging of each cDNA molecule was performed by a template-switch adaptor with 12 random nucleotides. No fewer than 3 million CDR3-containing paired-end reads came from each sample. MiXCR, applied by TCRdb to the 5' RACE reads, yields one record per CDR3 protein. The repertoire holds around 500,000 distinct CDR3 sequences, roughly 48% seen once, with 20% to 25% in the top ten. This clonotype was detected a few times. The antigen is undetermined. Roughly 9.2 milliliters was the volume of peripheral blood drawn from each donor.

This clonotype originated in a man older than 75 in good health. The chain links TRBV30 to TRBJ1-2; D is unclear. The specimen was blood. CDR3 in amino acids: CAWSRYPGGNGYTF. Here the CDR3 DNA reads TGTGCCTGGTCTCGGTATCCGGGAGGGAATGGCTACACCTTC.